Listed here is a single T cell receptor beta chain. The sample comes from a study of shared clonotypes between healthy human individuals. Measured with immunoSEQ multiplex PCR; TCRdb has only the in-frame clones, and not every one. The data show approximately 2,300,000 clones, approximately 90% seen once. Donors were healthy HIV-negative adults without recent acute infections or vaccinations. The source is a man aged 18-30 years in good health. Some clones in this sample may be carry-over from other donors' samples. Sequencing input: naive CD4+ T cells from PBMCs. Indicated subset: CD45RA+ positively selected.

The CDR3 DNA reads as TGTGCCTGGAGCGTCCCGGGGGGGTATAGCAATCAGCCCCAGCATTTT. Protein: CAWSVPGGYSNQPQHF. The V call is TRBV30, the J call TRBJ1-5, with TRBD1 as a possible D gene (5 bases). The CDR3 is 16 amino acids. Germline lookup yields CDR1 GTSNPN and CDR2 SVGIG (reference sequence). Deletions cut 3 bases from V and 0 bases from J, with 15 bases between.